The rows below give T cell receptor beta chains drawn from one sample of a study of response to subunit inactivated influenza vaccine. TCRdb re-called the RT-PCR reads through MiXCR, storing one row per CDR3 protein. Among around 150,000 distinct CDR3 sequences, under 13% were seen once, and the ten largest hold roughly 12%. The input for sequencing was non-naive T cells sorted from PBMCs, taken 40 to 50 days after vaccination. Every receptor here comes from a man aged 45-65 years who received an inactivated influenza vaccine. The CDR3 runs from the conserved cysteine through the conserved F or W. Each record gives: CDR3 protein, CDR3 DNA, V gene, J gene, D gene, clone size. A D gene is named only where the DNA matches it firmly. Only part of the rows carry a size: once, few, many, or a class if the clone is expanded.

CASSWTSGDGELFF	TGCGCCAGCAGCTGGACTAGCGGCGACGGGGAGCTGTTTTTT	TRBV4-3	TRBJ2-2	TRBD2	few
CSARIPSGAGDTQYF	TGCAGTGCTAGAATTCCCTCAGGGGCAGGAGATACGCAGTATTTT	TRBV20-1	TRBJ2-3	.	.
CASRPGTGGSYNEQFF	TGTGCCAGCAGACCCGGGACAGGGGGGTCCTACAATGAGCAGTTCTTC	TRBV2	TRBJ2-1	TRBD1	.
CASRTHRRGFGNTIYF	TGTGCCAGCAGAACCCACCGGAGGGGATTTGGAAACACCATATATTTT	TRBV13	TRBJ1-3	.	few
CASSSTPRLADYTGELFF	TGTGCCAGCAGCTCAACTCCCCGACTAGCGGACTACACCGGGGAGCTGTTTTTT	TRBV11-1	TRBJ2-2	TRBD2	.
CASSLGTGVMNTEAFF	TGCGCCAGCAGCTTGGGGACAGGGGTGATGAACACTGAAGCTTTCTTT	TRBV5-1	TRBJ1-1	TRBD1	many
CASSAGTANQPQHF	TGTGCCAGCAGTGCCGGGACAGCAAATCAGCCCCAGCATTTT	TRBV27	TRBJ1-5	TRBD1	.
CATSDSTVPTQPDTQYF	TGTGCCACCAGTGATTCAACCGTCCCCACCCAGCCAGATACGCAGTATTTT	TRBV24-1	TRBJ2-3	.	few
CASSWDSRNNYGYTF	TGCGCCAGCAGCTGGGATAGTCGCAATAACTATGGCTACACCTTC	TRBV5-1	TRBJ1-2	.	.
CASSYHPGAGGELFF	TGTGCCAGCAGTTATCACCCCGGGGCGGGCGGGGAGCTGTTTTTT	TRBV6-5	TRBJ2-2	.	many
CASSLFGTGGHEQYF	TGTGCCAGCAGCTTGTTCGGGACAGGAGGCCACGAGCAGTACTTC	TRBV7-9	TRBJ2-7	TRBD1	.
CATSANSHQPQHF	TGTGCCACCAGTGCCAACAGCCATCAGCCCCAGCATTTT	TRBV24-1	TRBJ1-5	.	many
CASSYSRGQPEQYF	TGTGCCAGCAGTTACTCGAGGGGCCAGCCCGAGCAGTACTTC	TRBV6-5	TRBJ2-7	.	.
CASSLGGGYEQYF	TGCGCCAGCAGCTTGGGCGGGGGGTACGAGCAGTACTTC	TRBV5-1	TRBJ2-7	TRBD2	.
CASSFPLAGGPGNEQFF	TGTGCCAGCAGCTTTCCTCTAGCGGGAGGGCCGGGGAATGAGCAGTTCTTC	TRBV11-2	TRBJ2-1	TRBD2	.
CASSPTSGTTDTQYF	TGTGCCAGCAGCCCAACTAGCGGGACTACAGATACGCAGTATTTT	TRBV5-4	TRBJ2-3	TRBD2	.
CASSQRGITGREAFF	TGCGCCAGCAGCCAACGCGGTATCACAGGGAGAGAAGCTTTCTTT	TRBV4-1	TRBJ1-1	.	.
CASSSPGTGLAKLFF	TGTGCCAGCAGCTCACCCGGGACAGGGCTCGCAAAACTGTTTTTT	TRBV7-6	TRBJ1-4	TRBD1	.
CASSPLWPHTDTQYF	TGTGCCAGCAGTCCGCTTTGGCCTCACACAGATACGCAGTATTTT	TRBV12-3/TRBV12-4	TRBJ2-3	.	.
CSVGGYFGASTDTQYF	TGCAGCGTCGGGGGTTATTTCGGGGCCAGCACAGATACGCAGTATTTT	TRBV29-1	TRBJ2-3	.	.
CASSLGGQGLNEQFF	TGCGCCAGCAGCTTGGGGGGACAGGGCCTCAATGAGCAGTTCTTC	TRBV5-1	TRBJ2-1	TRBD1	many
CASSQRGGNTGELFF	TGTGCCAGCAGCCAGCGGGGGGGGAACACCGGGGAGCTGTTTTTT	TRBV7-8	TRBJ2-2	TRBD2	few
CASSQVLTGPSTDTQYF	TGTGCCAGCAGCCAAGTTTTGACAGGTCCTAGCACAGATACGCAGTATTTT	TRBV3-1	TRBJ2-3	.	few
CSAKQPNTEAFF	TGCAGTGCTAAACAGCCGAACACTGAAGCTTTCTTT	TRBV20-1	TRBJ1-1	.	many
CASSRTSASTDTQYF	TGTGCCAGCAGTCGGACTAGCGCTAGCACAGATACGCAGTATTTT	TRBV6-4	TRBJ2-3	TRBD2	few
CASSQTGSGIQYF	TGTGCCAGCAGTCAAACAGGGTCCGGCATTCAGTACTTC	TRBV6-1	TRBJ2-4	.	many
CASSPQGVGNQPQHF	TGTGCCAGCAGTCCACAGGGGGTGGGCAATCAGCCCCAGCATTTT	TRBV27	TRBJ1-5	TRBD1	.
CASSYLTNQETQYF	TGTGCCAGCAGCTACCTGACTAACCAAGAGACCCAGTACTTC	TRBV5-5	TRBJ2-5	.	few
CASSLAPGTGVRSQETQYF	TGCGCCAGCAGCTTAGCCCCCGGGACAGGGGTTAGGTCTCAAGAGACCCAGTACTTC	TRBV5-1	TRBJ2-5	TRBD1	many
CASSQDWAGELFF	TGCGCCAGCAGCCAAGATTGGGCCGGGGAGCTGTTTTTT	TRBV4-3	TRBJ2-2	.	few
CASSQDGFGEKLFF	TGTGCCAGCAGCCAAGACGGGTTTGGTGAAAAACTGTTTTTT	TRBV4-2	TRBJ1-4	.	.